This note documents a single T cell receptor beta chain sequence. Its antigen is unidentified. The CDR3 consists of 14 residues. Germline V gives CDR1 MNHEY, CDR2 SMNVEV (reference sequence). The J segment lost 7 bases and the V segment lost 6 bases, leaving 7 bases of the junction unmatched. These data are taken from a study of response to subunit inactivated influenza vaccine. Study outcomes and limitations: The authors offered the suggestion that each seasonal influenza vaccination recruits few new T cells.

TCRdb itself ran the RT-PCR reads through MiXCR, one entry per CDR3 protein. The sample carries 450,000 to 600,000 distinct CDR3 sequences, more than 15% recorded once. The specimen comprised CD4+ T cells sorted from PBMCs, sampled approximately 25 months after vaccination. The source is a man between 50 and 75 years old who received an inactivated influenza vaccine. The J gene is TRBJ2-2, the V gene TRBV27; TRBD2 agrees at 8 bases. In nucleotides, the CDR3 is TGTGCCAGCAGCTCCCGTCGGGGGGGCGGGGAGCTGTTTTTT. This sequence encodes CASSSRRGGGELFF.